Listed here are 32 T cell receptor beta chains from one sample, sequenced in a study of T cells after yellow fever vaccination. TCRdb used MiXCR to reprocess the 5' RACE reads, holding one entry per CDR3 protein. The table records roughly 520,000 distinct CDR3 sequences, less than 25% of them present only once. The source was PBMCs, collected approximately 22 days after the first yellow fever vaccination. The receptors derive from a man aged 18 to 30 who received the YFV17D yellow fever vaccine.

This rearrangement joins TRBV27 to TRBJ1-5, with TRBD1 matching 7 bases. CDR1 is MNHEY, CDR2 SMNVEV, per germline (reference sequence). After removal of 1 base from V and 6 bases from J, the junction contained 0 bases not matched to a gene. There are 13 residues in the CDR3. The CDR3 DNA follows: TGTGCCAGCAGTTTATACAGGGGTCAGCCCCAGCATTTT. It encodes CASSLYRGQPQHF.

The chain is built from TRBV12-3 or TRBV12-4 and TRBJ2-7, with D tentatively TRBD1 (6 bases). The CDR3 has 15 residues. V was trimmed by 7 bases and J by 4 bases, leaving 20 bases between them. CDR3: CASTTFGTIGYEQYF. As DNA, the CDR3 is TGTGCCAGCACCACCTTCGGGACAATAGGTTACGAGCAGTACTTC.

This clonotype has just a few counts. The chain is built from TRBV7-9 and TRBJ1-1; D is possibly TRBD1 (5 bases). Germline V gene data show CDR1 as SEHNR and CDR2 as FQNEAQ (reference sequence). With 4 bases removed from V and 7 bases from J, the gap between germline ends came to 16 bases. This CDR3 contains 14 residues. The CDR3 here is CASSSPTATVEAFF. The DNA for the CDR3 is TGTGCCAGCAGCTCCCCGACCGCGACAGTTGAAGCTTTCTTT.

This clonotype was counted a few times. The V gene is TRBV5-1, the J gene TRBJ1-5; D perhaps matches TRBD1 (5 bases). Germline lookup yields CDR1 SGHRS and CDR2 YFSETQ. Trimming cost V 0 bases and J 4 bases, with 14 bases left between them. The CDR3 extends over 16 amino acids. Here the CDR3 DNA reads TGCGCCAGCAGCTTGGGTGGGCAGGGAGGGAATCAGCCCCAGCATTTT. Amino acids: CASSLGGQGGNQPQHF.

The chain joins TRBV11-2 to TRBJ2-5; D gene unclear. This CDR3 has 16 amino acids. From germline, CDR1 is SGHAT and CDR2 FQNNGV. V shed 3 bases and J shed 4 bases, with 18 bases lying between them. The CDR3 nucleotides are TGTGCCAGCAGCTTCTTCTCGGCCGGAATAGGAGAGACCCAGTACTTC. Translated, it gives CASSFFSAGIGETQYF.

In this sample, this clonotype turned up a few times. CDR3 region: CSAREAGIGAFF. CDR3 nucleotide sequence: TGCAGTGCTAGAGAGGCAGGGATTGGGGCTTTCTTT. The V gene is TRBV20-1, the J gene TRBJ1-1, with D perhaps matching TRBD1 (5 bases). CDR1 is DFQATT, CDR2 SNEGSKA, per germline (reference sequence). Trimming removed 0 bases at V and 11 bases at J, with 13 bases between. This CDR3 contains 12 residues.

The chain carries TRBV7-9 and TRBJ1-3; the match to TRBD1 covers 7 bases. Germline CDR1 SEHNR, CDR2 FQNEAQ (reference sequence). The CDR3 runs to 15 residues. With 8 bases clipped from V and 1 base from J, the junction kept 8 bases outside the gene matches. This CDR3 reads CASLRQGGSGNTIYF. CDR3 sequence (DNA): TGTGCCAGCCTACGACAGGGTGGGTCTGGAAACACCATATATTTT.

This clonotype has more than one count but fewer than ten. The CDR3, as DNA: TGCAGCGTTGAACAGGGGGACTACGAGCAGTACTTC. It translates to CSVEQGDYEQYF. The chain employs TRBV29-1 and TRBJ2-7; TRBD1 aligns across 7 bases. CDR1 and CDR2 (germline): SQVTM, ANQGSEA. The CDR3 is 12 residues long. The trim removed 2 bases at V and 3 bases at J, leaving 1 base unmatched.

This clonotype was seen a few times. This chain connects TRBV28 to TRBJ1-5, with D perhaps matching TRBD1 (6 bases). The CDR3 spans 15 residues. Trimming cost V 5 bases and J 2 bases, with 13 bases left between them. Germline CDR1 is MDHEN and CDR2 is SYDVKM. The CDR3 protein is CASSIEQGGNQPQHF. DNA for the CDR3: TGTGCCAGCAGTATAGAACAGGGCGGCAATCAGCCCCAGCATTTT.

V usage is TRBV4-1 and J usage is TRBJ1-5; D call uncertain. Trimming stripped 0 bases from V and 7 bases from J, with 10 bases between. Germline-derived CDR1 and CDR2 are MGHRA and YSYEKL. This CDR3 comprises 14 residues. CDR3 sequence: CASSQEYPTQPQHF. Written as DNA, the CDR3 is TGCGCCAGCAGCCAAGAGTACCCGACGCAGCCCCAGCATTTT.

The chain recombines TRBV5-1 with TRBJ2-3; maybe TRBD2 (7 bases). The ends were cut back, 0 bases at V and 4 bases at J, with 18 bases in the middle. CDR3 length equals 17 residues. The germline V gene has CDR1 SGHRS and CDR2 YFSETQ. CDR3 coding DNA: TGCGCCAGCAGCTTGGAGGGTTGGGGGGGGCCTGCAGATACGCAGTATTTT. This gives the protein CASSLEGWGGPADTQYF.

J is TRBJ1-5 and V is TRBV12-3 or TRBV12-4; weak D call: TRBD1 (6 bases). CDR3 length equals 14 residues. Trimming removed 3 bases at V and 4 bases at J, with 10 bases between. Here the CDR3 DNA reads TGTGCCAGCAGTTTTTGGGGGCTAAATCAGCCCCAGCATTTT. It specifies CASSFWGLNQPQHF.

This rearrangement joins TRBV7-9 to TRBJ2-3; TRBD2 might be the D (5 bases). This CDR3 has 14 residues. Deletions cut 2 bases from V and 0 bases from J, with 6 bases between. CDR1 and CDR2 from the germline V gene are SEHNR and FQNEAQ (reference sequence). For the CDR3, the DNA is TGTGCCAGCAGCTTATGGGAGAGCACAGATACGCAGTATTTT. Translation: CASSLWESTDTQYF.

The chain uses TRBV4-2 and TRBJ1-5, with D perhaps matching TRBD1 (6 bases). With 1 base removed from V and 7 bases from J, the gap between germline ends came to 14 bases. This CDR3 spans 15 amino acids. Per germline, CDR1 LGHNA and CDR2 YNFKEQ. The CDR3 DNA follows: TGTGCCAGCAGCCAAGCATACACAGGGAGCCAGCCCCAGCATTTT. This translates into CASSQAYTGSQPQHF.

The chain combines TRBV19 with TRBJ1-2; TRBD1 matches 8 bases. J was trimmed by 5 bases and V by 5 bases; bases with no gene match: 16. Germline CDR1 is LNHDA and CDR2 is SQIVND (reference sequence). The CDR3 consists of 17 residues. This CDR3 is CASSARQGKTPYYGYTF. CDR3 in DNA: TGTGCCAGTAGTGCTCGACAGGGGAAAACTCCTTATTATGGCTACACCTTC.

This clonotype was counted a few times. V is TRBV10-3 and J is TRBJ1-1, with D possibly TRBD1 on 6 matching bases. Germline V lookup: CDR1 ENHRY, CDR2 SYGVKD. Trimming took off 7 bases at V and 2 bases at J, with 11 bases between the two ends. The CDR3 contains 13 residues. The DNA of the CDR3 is TGTGCCATCAATACAGGGCTCAACACTGAAGCTTTCTTT. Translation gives CAINTGLNTEAFF.

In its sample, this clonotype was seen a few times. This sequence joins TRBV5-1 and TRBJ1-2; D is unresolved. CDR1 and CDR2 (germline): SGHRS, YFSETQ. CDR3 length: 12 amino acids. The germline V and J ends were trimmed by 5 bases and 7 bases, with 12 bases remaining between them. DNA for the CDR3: TGCGCCAGCAGTCGGGGTATGAGTGGCTACACCTTC. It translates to CASSRGMSGYTF. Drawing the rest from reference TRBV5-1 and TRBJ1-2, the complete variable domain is KAGVTQTPRYLIKTRGQQVTLSCSPISGHRSVSWYQQTPGQGLQFLFEYFSETQRNKGNFPGRFSGRQFSNSRSEMNVSTLELGDSALYLCASSRGMSGYTFGSGTRLTVV.

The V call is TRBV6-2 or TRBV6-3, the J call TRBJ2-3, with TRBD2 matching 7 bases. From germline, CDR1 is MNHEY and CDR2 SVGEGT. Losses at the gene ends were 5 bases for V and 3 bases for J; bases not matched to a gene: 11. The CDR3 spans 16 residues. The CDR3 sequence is CASSPGLGSGTDTQYF. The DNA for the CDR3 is TGTGCCAGCAGTCCCGGACTAGGGAGCGGGACAGATACGCAGTATTTT.

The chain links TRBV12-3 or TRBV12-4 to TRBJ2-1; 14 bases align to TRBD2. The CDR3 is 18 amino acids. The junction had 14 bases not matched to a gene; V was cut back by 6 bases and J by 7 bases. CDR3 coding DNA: TGTGCCAGCAGGGGACTAGCGGGGGAAAGTCGTTGGGGGAATGAGCAGTTCTTC. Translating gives CASRGLAGESRWGNEQFF.

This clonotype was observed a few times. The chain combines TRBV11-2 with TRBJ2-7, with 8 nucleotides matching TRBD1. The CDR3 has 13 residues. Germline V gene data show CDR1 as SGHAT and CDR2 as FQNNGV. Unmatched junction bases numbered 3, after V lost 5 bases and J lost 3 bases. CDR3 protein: CASSGQGLYEQYV. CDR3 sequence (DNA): TGTGCCAGCAGCGGACAGGGTCTCTACGAGCAGTACGTC.

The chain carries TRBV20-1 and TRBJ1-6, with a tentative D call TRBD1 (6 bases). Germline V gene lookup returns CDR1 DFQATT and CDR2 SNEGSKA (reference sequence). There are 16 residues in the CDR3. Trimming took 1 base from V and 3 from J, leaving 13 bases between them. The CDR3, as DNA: TGCAGTGCTAGAGCCACAGGGCCCTACTATAATTCACCCCTCCACTTT. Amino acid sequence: CSARATGPYYNSPLHF.

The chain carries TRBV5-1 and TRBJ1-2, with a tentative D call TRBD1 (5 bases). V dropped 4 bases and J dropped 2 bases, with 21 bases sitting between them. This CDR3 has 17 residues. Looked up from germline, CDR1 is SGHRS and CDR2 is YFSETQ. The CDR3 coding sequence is TGCGCCAGCAGCCCTCGGGGAGGGGTCGTCCTGAACTATGGCTACACCTTC. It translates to CASSPRGGVVLNYGYTF.

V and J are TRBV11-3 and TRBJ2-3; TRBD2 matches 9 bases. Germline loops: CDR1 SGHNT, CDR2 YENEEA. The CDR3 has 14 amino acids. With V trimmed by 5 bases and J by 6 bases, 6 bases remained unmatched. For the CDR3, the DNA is TGTGCCAGCAGCCCGGTAGCGGGGGATGATACGCAGTATTTT. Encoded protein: CASSPVAGDDTQYF.

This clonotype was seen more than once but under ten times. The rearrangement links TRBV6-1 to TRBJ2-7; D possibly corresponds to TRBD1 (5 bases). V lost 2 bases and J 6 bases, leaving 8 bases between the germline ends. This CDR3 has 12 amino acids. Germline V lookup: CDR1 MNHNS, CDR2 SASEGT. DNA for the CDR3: TGTGCCAGCAGTGAACAGGGCGCCGAGCAGTACTTC. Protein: CASSEQGAEQYF.

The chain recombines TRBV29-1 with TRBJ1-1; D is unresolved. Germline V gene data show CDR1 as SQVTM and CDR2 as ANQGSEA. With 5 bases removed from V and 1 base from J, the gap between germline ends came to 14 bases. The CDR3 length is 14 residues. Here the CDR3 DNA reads TGCAGCGTTTGGAAGGTCTCTCGGAACACTGAAGCTTTCTTT. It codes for CSVWKVSRNTEAFF.

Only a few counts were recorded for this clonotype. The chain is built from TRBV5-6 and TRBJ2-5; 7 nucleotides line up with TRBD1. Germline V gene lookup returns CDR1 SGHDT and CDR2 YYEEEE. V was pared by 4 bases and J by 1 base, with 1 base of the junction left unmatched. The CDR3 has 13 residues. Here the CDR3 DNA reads TGTGCCAGCAGCGGGACAGTCCAAGAGACCCAGTACTTC. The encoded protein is CASSGTVQETQYF.

The CDR3 region has the DNA TGTGCCAGCAGCTTCACCGGGAGTGGTACGCAGTATTTT. Translated, it gives CASSFTGSGTQYF. This chain connects TRBV7-6 to TRBJ2-3, with a weak D call TRBD2 (6 bases). The germline V gene has CDR1 SGHVS and CDR2 FNYEAQ. The CDR3 totals 13 residues. V lost 3 bases and J 8 bases, leaving 12 bases between the germline ends.

The CDR3 protein is CASSRTGTGQGGYTF. CDR3 sequence (DNA): TGTGCCAGCAGCCGAACCGGGACAGGGCAAGGCGGCTACACCTTC. The chain joins TRBV4-2 to TRBJ1-2; 9 positions match TRBD1. J lost 8 bases, V lost 4 bases, and 11 bases had no gene match. Germline V gene sequence: CDR1 LGHNA, CDR2 YNFKEQ. The CDR3 has 15 amino acids.

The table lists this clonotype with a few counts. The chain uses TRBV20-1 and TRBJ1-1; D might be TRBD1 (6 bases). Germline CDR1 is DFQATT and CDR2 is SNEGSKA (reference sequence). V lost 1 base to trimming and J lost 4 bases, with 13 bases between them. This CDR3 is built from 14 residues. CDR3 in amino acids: CSARAAGGRTEAFF. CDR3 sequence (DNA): TGCAGTGCTAGAGCAGCGGGGGGCCGCACTGAAGCTTTCTTT.

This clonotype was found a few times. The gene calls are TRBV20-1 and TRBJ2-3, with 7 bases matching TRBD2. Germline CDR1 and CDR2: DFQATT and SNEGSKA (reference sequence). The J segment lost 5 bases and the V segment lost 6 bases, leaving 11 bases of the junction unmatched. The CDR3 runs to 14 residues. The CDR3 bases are TGCAGTGCACCTTCCCGGGGGGAGAGAGATACGCAGTATTTT. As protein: CSAPSRGERDTQYF.

Here the CDR3 DNA reads TGTGCCAGCAGTTATTCTCAGGGGGCGACGGCTTTCTTT. Translated, it gives CASSYSQGATAFF. The J gene is TRBJ1-1, the V gene TRBV6-2 or TRBV6-3; 8 bases match TRBD1. Losses at the gene ends were 3 bases for V and 11 bases for J; bases not matched to a gene: 8. This CDR3 is 13 amino acids long. Germline values: CDR1 MNHEY, CDR2 SVGEGT.

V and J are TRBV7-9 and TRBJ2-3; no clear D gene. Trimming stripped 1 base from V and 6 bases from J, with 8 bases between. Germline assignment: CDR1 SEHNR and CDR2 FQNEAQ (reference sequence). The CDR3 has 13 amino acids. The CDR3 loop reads CASSLDQEDTQYF. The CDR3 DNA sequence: TGTGCCAGCAGCTTAGACCAGGAGGATACGCAGTATTTT.